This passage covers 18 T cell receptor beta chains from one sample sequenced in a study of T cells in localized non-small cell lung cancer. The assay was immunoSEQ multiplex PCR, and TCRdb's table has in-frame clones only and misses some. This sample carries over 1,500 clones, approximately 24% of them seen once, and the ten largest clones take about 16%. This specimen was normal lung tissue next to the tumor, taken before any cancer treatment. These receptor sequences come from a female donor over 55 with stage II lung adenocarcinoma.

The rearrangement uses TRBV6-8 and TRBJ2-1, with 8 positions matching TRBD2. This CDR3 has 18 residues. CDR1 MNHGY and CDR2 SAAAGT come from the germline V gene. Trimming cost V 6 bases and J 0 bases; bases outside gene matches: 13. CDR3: CASSTSGGGLGSYNEQFF. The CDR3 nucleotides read TGTGCCAGCAGCACATCCGGGGGGGGTTTGGGCTCCTACAATGAGCAGTTCTTC.

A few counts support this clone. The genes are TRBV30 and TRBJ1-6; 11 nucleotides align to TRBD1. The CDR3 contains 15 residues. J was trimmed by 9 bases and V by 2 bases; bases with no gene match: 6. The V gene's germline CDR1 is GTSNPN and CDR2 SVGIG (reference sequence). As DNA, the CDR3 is TGTGCCTGGAGTCTTGGACAGGGGGCTCGTTCACCCCTCCACTTT. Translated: CAWSLGQGARSPLHF. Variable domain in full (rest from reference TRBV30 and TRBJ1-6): SQTIHQWPATLVQPVGSPLSLECTVEGTSNPNLYWYRQAAGRGLQLLFYSVGIGQISSEVPQNLSASRPQDRQFILSSKKLLLSDSGFYLCAWSLGQGARSPLHFGNGTRLTVT.

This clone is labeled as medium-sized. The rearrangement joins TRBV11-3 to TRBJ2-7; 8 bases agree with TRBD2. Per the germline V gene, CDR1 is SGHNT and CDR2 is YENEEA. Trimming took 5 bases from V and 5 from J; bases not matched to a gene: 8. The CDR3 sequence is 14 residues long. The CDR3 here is CASSRTGTSDEQYF. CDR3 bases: TGTGCCAGCAGCCGTACCGGGACTAGTGACGAGCAGTACTTC.

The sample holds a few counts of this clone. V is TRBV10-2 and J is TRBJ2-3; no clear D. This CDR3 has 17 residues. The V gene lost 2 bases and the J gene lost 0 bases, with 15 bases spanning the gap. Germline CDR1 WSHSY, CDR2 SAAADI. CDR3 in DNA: TGCGCCAGCAGTGAGCCGAGGACCCGTGCTAGCACAGATACGCAGTATTTT. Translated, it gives CASSEPRTRASTDTQYF.

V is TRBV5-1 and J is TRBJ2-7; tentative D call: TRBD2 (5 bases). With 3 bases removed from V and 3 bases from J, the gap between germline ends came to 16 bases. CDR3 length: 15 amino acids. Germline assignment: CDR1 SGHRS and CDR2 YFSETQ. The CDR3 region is CASSSAVSGDYEQYF. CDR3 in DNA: TGCGCCAGCAGCTCGGCCGTTTCCGGGGACTACGAGCAGTACTTC.

This chain's CDR3 is CAWKKAGNTIYF. CDR3 sequence (DNA): TGTGCCTGGAAAAAGGCCGGAAACACCATATATTTT. The gene calls are TRBV30 and TRBJ1-3; D call uncertain. The CDR3 has 12 amino acids. V was clipped by 4 bases and J by 4 bases, with 8 bases between them. The germline gives CDR1 GTSNPN, CDR2 SVGIG (reference sequence).

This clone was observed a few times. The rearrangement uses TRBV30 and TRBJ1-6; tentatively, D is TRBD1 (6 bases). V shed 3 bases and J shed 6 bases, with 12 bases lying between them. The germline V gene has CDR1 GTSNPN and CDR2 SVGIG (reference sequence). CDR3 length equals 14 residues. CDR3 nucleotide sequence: TGTGCCTGGAGCCCTACAGGGCCTAATTCACCCCTCCACTTT. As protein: CAWSPTGPNSPLHF.

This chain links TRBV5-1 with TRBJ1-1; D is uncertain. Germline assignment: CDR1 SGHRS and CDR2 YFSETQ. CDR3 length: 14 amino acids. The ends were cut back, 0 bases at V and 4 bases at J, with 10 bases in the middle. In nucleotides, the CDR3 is TGCGCCAGCAGCTTGGGGATGGAGGGCACTGAAGCTTTCTTT. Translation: CASSLGMEGTEAFF. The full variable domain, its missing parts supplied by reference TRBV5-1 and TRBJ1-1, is KAGVTQTPRYLIKTRGQQVTLSCSPISGHRSVSWYQQTPGQGLQFLFEYFSETQRNKGNFPGRFSGRQFSNSRSEMNVSTLELGDSALYLCASSLGMEGTEAFFGQGTRLTVV.

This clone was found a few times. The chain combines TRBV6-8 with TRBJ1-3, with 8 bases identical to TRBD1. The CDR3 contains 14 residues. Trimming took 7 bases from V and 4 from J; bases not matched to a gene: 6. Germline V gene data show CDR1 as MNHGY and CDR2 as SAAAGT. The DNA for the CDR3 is TGTGCCAGCACCCAGGGGGCCGACGGAAACACCATATATTTT. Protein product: CASTQGADGNTIYF.

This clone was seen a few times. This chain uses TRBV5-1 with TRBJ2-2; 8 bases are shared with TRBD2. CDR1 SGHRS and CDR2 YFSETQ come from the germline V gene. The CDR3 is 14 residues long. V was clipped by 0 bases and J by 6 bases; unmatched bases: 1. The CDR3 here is CASSLVSGAGELFF. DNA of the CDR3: TGCGCCAGCAGCTTGGTTAGCGGGGCCGGGGAGCTGTTTTTT.

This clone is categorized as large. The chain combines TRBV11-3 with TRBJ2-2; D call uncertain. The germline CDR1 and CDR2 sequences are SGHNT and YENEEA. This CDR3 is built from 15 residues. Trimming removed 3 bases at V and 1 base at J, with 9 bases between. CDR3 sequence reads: CASSLGPENTGELFF. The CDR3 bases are TGTGCCAGCAGCTTGGGTCCTGAGAACACCGGGGAGCTGTTTTTT.

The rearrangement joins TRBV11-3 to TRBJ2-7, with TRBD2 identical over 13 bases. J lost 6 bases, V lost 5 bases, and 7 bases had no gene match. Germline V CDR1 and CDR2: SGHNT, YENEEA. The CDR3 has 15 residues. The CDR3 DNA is TGTGCCAGCAGCCCAGGGACTAGCGGGAATCTCGAGCAGTACTTC. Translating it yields CASSPGTSGNLEQYF.

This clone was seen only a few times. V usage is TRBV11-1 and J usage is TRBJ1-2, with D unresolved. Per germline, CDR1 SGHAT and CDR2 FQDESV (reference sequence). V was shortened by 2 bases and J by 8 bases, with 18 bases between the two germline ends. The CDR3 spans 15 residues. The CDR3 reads CASSLKESGLGGYTF. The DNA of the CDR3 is TGTGCCAGCAGCTTAAAAGAATCGGGGTTGGGGGGCTACACCTTC.

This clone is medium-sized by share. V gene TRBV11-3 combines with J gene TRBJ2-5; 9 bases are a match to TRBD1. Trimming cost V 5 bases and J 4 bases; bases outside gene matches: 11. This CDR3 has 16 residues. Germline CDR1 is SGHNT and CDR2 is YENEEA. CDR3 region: CASSPQLGQGVETQYF. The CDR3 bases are TGTGCCAGCAGCCCCCAACTGGGACAGGGCGTAGAGACCCAGTACTTC.

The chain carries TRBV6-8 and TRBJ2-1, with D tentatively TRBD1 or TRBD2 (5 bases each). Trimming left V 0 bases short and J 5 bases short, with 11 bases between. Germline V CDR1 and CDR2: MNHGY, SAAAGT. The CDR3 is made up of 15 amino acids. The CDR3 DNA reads TGTGCCAGCAGTTACTCGCCTAGAGGGGACAATGAGCAGTTCTTC. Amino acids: CASSYSPRGDNEQFF.

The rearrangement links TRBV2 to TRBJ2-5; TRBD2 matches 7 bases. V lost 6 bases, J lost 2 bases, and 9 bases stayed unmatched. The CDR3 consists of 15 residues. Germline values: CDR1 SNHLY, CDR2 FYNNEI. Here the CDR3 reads CASSPPSSGQETQYF. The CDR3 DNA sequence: TGTGCCAGCAGCCCCCCATCTAGCGGACAAGAGACCCAGTACTTC.

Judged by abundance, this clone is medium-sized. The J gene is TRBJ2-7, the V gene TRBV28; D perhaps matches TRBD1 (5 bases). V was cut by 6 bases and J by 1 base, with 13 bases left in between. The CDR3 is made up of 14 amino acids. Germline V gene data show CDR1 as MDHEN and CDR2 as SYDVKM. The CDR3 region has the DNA TGTGCCAGCAGCTCCCCCACAGGTTCCTACGAGCAGTACTTC. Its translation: CASSSPTGSYEQYF.

CDR3 bases: TGTGCCTGGAGTATAGGCCCGGGAGCTTTCTTT. This sequence encodes CAWSIGPGAFF. The V and J genes are TRBV30 and TRBJ1-1, with D uncertain. The CDR3 contains 11 residues. With 2 bases removed from V and 10 bases from J, the gap between germline ends came to 11 bases. Looked up from germline, CDR1 is GTSNPN and CDR2 is SVGIG (reference sequence).